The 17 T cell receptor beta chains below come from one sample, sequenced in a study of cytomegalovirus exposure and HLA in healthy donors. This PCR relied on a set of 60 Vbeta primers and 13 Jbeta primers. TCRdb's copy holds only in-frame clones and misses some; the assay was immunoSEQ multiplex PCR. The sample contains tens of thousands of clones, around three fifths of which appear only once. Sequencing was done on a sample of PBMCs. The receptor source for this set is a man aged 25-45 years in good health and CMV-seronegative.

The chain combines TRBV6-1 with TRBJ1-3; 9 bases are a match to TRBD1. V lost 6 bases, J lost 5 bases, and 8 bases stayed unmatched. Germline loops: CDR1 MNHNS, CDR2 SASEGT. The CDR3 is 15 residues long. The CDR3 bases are TGTGCCAGCAGCGAACAGGGGGCGCTTAGAAACACCATATATTTT. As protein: CASSEQGALRNTIYF.

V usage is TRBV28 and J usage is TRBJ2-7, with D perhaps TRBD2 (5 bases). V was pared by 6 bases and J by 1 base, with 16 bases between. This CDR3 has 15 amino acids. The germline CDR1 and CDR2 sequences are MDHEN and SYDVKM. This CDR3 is CASRIWSSGSYEQYF. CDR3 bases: TGTGCCAGCAGAATCTGGTCTTCGGGGTCCTACGAGCAGTACTTC.

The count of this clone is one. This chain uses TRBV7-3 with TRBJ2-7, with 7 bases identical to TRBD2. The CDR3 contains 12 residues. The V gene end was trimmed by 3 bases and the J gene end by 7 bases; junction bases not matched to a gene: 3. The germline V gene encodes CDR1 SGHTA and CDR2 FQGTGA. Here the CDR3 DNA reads TGTGCCAGCAGCTTCATCGGGGGGGAGCAGTACTTC. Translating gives CASSFIGGEQYF.

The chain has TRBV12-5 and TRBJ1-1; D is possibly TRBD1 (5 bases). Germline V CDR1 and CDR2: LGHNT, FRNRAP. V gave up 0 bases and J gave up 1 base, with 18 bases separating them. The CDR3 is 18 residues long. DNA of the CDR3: TGTGCTAGTGGTTTGGTACAAAAGGGTTTGGGGGGGAACACTGAAGCTTTCTTT. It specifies CASGLVQKGLGGNTEAFF.

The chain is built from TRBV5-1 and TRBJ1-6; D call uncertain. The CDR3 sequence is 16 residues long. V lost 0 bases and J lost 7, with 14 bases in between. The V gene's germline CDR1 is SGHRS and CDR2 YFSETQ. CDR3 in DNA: TGCGCCAGCAGCTTGGCCGTCAACAAACAGAATTCACCCCTCCACTTT. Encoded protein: CASSLAVNKQNSPLHF.

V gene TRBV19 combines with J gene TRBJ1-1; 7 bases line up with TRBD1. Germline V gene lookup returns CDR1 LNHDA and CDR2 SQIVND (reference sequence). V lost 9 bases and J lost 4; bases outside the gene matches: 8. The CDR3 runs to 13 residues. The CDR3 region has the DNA TGTGCCAGCGCCCAGGGGGAGGTCACTGAAGCTTTCTTT. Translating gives CASAQGEVTEAFF. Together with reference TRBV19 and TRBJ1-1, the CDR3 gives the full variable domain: DGGITQSPKYLFRKEGQNVTLSCEQNLNHDAMYWYRQDPGQGLRLIYYSQIVNDFQKGDIAEGYSVSREKKESFPLTVTSAQKNPTAFYLCASAQGEVTEAFFGQGTRLTVV.

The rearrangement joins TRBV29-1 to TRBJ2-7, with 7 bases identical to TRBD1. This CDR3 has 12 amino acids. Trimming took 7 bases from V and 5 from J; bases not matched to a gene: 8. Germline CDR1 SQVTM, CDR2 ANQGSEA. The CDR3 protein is CSARQGVNEQYF. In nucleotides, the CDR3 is TGCAGCGCCCGACAGGGAGTCAACGAGCAGTACTTC.

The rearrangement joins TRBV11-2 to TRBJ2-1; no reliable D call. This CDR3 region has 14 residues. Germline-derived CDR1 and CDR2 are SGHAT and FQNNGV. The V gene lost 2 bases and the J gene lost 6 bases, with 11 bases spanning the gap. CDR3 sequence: CASSLQVGLNEQFF. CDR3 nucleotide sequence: TGTGCCAGCAGCTTACAGGTTGGTCTCAATGAGCAGTTCTTC.

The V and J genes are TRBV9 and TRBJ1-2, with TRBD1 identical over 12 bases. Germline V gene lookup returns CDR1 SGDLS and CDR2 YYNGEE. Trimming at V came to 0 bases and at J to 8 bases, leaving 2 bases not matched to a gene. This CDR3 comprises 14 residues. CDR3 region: CASSVVGTGGGYTF. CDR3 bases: TGTGCCAGCAGCGTAGTAGGGACAGGGGGCGGCTACACCTTC.

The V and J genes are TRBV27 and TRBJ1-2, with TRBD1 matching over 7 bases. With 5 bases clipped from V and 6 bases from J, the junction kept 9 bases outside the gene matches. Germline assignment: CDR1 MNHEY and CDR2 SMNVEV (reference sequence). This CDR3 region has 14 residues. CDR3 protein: CASSGYRGTNGYTF. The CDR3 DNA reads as TGTGCCAGCAGTGGGTACAGGGGAACGAATGGCTACACCTTC.

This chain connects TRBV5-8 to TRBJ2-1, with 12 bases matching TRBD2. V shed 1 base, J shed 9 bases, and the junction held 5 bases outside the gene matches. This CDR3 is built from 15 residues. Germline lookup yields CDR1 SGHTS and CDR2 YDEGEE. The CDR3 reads CASSLRLAGEGEQFF. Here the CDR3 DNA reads TGTGCCAGCAGCTTGCGACTAGCGGGAGAGGGTGAGCAGTTCTTC.

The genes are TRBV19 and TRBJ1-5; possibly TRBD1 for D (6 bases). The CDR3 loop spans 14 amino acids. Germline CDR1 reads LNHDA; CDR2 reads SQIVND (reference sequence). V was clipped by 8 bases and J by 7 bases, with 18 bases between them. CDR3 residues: CASAPGGRLQPQHF. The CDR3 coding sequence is TGTGCCAGTGCCCCGGGGGGGCGACTACAGCCCCAGCATTTT.

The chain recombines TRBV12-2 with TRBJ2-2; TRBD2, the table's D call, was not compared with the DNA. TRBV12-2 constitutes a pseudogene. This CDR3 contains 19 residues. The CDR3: CASRLAGGAGGPNTGELFF. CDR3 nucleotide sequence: TGTGCAAGTCGCTTAGCGGGCGGAGCGGGGGGGCCGAACACCGGGGAGCTGTTTTTT.

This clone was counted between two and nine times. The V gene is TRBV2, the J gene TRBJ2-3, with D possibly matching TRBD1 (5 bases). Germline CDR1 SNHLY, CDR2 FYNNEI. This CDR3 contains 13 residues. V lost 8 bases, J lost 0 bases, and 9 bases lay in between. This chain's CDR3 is CASSNRSTDTQYF. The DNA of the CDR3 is TGTGCCAGCTCGAACAGGAGCACAGATACGCAGTATTTT.

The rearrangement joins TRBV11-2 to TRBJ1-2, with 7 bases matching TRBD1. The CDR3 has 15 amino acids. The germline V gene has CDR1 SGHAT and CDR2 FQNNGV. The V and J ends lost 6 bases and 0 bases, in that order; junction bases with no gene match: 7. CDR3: CASSRAGQPNYGYTF. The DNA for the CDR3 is TGTGCCAGCAGTCGTGCGGGACAGCCTAACTATGGCTACACCTTC. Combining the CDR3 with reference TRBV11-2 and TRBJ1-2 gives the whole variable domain EAGVAQSPRYKIIEKRQSVAFWCNPISGHATLYWYQQILGQGPKLLIQFQNNGVVDDSQLPKDRFSAERLKGVDSTLKIQPAKLEDSAVYLCASSRAGQPNYGYTFGSGTRLTVV.

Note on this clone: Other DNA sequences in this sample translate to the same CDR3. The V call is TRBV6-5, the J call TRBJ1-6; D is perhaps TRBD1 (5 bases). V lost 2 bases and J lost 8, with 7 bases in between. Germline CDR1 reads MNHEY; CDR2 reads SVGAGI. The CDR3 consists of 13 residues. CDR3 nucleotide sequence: TGTGCCAGCAGTTACCGGGACTATTCACCCCTCCACTTT. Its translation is CASSYRDYSPLHF.

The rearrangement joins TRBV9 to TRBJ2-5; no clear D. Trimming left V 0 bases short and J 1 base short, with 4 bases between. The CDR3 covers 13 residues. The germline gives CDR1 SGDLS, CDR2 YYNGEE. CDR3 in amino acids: CASSVGPQETQYF. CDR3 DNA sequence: TGTGCCAGCAGCGTAGGGCCCCAAGAGACCCAGTACTTC.